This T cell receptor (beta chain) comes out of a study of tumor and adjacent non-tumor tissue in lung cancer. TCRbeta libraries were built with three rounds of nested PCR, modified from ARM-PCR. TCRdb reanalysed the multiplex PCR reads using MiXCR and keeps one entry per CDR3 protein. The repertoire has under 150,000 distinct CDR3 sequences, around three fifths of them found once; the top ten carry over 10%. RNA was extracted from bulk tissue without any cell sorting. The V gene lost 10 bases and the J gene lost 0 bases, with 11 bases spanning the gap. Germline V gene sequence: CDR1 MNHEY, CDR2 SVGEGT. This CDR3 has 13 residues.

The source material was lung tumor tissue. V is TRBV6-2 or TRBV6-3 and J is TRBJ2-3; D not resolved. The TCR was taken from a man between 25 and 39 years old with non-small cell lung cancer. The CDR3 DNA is TGTGCCATCGCGCGGCATAGCACAGATACGCAGTATTTT. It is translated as CAIARHSTDTQYF.